These 31 T cell receptor beta chains came from one sample sequenced in a study of T-cell reconstitution after alpha-beta-depleted transplantation in children. It was with unique molecular identifiers that the TCRbeta library was prepared. TCRdb re-analysed the PCR reads in MiXCR, keeping a single row per CDR3 protein. The top ten hold around 21% of the sample, which has 90,000 to 100,000 distinct CDR3 sequences, more than 20% seen once. The starting material was PBMCs, obtained before TCRalphabeta/CD19-depleted stem cell transplant. These receptors were collected from a boy aged 2 to 10 with acute lymphoblastic leukemia, due to receive a stem cell transplant.

V gene TRBV7-2 combines with J gene TRBJ2-7, with 8 nucleotides matching TRBD2. Unmatched junction bases numbered 7, after V lost 5 bases and J lost 4 bases. The germline V gene has CDR1 SGHTA and CDR2 FQGNSA. This CDR3 contains 14 residues. The CDR3 DNA sequence: TGTGCCAGCAGCCCCAGCGGGAGTCAGTACGAGCAGTACTTC. It translates to CASSPSGSQYEQYF.

This clonotype showed up many times. V gene TRBV5-5 combines with J gene TRBJ1-5, with a possible D match to TRBD1 (6 bases). Looked up from germline, CDR1 is SGHKS and CDR2 is YYEKEE (reference sequence). Between the trimmed V and J ends, which lost 5 bases and 6 bases, there was a span of 18 bases. The CDR3 covers 15 residues. The CDR3 bases are TGTGCCAGCAGTAATACCGGGACACCGATTCAGCCCCAGCATTTT. Amino acid sequence: CASSNTGTPIQPQHF.

This clonotype showed up just a few times. V gene TRBV7-2 combines with J gene TRBJ1-3; D not resolved. The V end was cut by 5 bases, the J end by 0 bases, with 8 bases between. Germline assignment: CDR1 SGHTA and CDR2 FQGNSA. The CDR3 has 14 residues. CDR3 protein: CASSLPVSGNTIYF. CDR3 coding DNA: TGTGCCAGCAGCCTCCCAGTCTCTGGAAACACCATATATTTT.

The sample holds a few counts of this clonotype. The rearrangement uses TRBV6-1 and TRBJ2-2; 11 positions agree with TRBD1. CDR1 MNHNS and CDR2 SASEGT come from the germline V gene. With 5 bases clipped from V and 5 bases from J, the junction kept 1 base outside the gene matches. CDR3 length equals 14 residues. The CDR3 spells CASSRDRGTGELFF. The CDR3 region has the DNA TGTGCCAGCAGTCGGGACAGGGGGACCGGGGAGCTGTTTTTT.

The table lists this clonotype with a few counts. The chain employs TRBV7-8 and TRBJ1-5; D remains ambiguous. V was trimmed by 2 bases and J by 0 bases, leaving 5 bases between them. CDR1 is SGHVS, CDR2 FQNEAQ, per germline. This CDR3 comprises 14 residues. The CDR3 spells CASSLLDSNQPQHF. Written as DNA, the CDR3 is TGTGCCAGCAGCTTATTGGATAGCAATCAGCCCCAGCATTTT.

This clonotype occurred a few times. This rearrangement joins TRBV5-6 to TRBJ2-7; tentative D call: TRBD2 (6 bases). The CDR3 is made up of 14 amino acids. V dropped 4 bases and J dropped 6 bases, with 17 bases sitting between them. Germline values: CDR1 SGHDT, CDR2 YYEEEE. The CDR3 spells CASSGTDFEGEQYF. The CDR3 DNA reads as TGTGCCAGCAGCGGGACTGATTTCGAGGGCGAGCAGTACTTC.

The chain links TRBV10-1 to TRBJ2-3; TRBD2 agrees at 9 bases. V trimming: 2 bases; J trimming: 1 base; junction bases outside the gene matches: 7. Germline V CDR1 and CDR2: WNHNN, SYGVQD (reference sequence). The CDR3 length is 17 residues. The CDR3: CASSEETSGGRTDTQYF. The CDR3 coding sequence is TGCGCCAGCAGTGAGGAGACTAGCGGAGGGCGCACAGATACGCAGTATTTT.

The rearrangement uses TRBV27 and TRBJ2-5; tentatively, D is TRBD2 (6 bases). This CDR3 region has 16 residues. Germline V gene data show CDR1 as MNHEY and CDR2 as SMNVEV (reference sequence). Deletions cut 6 bases from V and 3 bases from J, with 20 bases between. CDR3 sequence (DNA): TGTGCCAGCAGCCTTTTTAGCGGAGGGGCGAAAGAGACCCAGTACTTC. Translation gives CASSLFSGGAKETQYF.

This clonotype is judged medium-sized. This rearrangement joins TRBV10-3 to TRBJ2-7; a possible D gene is TRBD1 (6 bases). The germline V and J ends were trimmed by 5 bases and 3 bases, with 14 bases remaining between them. Germline CDR1 and CDR2: ENHRY and SYGVKD. The CDR3 contains 14 residues. The CDR3 is CAISLIPRGYEQYF. Here the CDR3 DNA reads TGTGCCATCAGTCTTATCCCCAGGGGCTACGAGCAGTACTTC.

A few counts support this clonotype. The V gene is TRBV6-4, the J gene TRBJ2-3, with a possible D match to TRBD2 (5 bases). Per germline, CDR1 MRHNA and CDR2 SNTAGT. V shed 0 bases and J shed 2 bases, with 12 bases lying between them. The CDR3 is 16 amino acids. CDR3 nucleotides: TGTGCCAGCAGTGACTCGGTCGATAGCGCCACAGATACGCAGTATTTT. Translation: CASSDSVDSATDTQYF.

This clonotype was seen at least ten times. The V and J genes are TRBV29-1 and TRBJ1-2, with D unclear. V was cut by 4 bases and J by 1 base, with 7 bases left in between. This CDR3 is built from 12 residues. Germline CDR1 is SQVTM and CDR2 is ANQGSEA. CDR3 sequence: CSVAQSNYGYTF. In nucleotides, the CDR3 is TGCAGCGTTGCTCAGAGTAACTATGGCTACACCTTC.

This sequence joins TRBV9 and TRBJ2-6; 7 bases are shared with TRBD1. V gave up 4 bases and J gave up 4 bases; unmatched junction bases: 5. In germline, CDR1 is SGDLS, CDR2 YYNGEE. CDR3 length: 15 amino acids. The CDR3 protein is CASSQTGPGANVLTF. In DNA, the CDR3 is TGTGCCAGCAGCCAGACAGGGCCCGGGGCCAACGTCCTGACTTTC.

This clonotype has only a few counts. This chain connects TRBV24-1 to TRBJ2-6, with unresolved D. The CDR3 has 14 residues. Germline V gives CDR1 KGHDR, CDR2 SFDVKD. Trimming cost V 6 bases and J 0 bases, with 5 bases left between them. CDR3 residues: CATSPYSGANVLTF. CDR3 DNA sequence: TGTGCCACCAGTCCATACTCTGGGGCCAACGTCCTGACTTTC.

The rearrangement joins TRBV5-1 to TRBJ2-3, with TRBD2 matching 9 bases. CDR1 is SGHRS, CDR2 YFSETQ, per germline. V lost 2 bases to trimming and J lost 0 bases; unmatched junction nucleotides: 7. This CDR3 is built from 17 residues. CDR3 region: CASSFLILAGSTDTQYF. CDR3 in DNA: TGCGCCAGCAGCTTCCTAATACTAGCGGGTAGCACAGATACGCAGTATTTT.

This chain uses TRBV7-6 with TRBJ2-2, with D possibly being TRBD1 (5 bases). Looked up from germline, CDR1 is SGHVS and CDR2 is FNYEAQ. The CDR3 is 14 amino acids. V was shortened by 5 bases and J by 8 bases, with 15 bases between the two germline ends. The CDR3 loop reads CASSPDSRVGELFF. Written as DNA, the CDR3 is TGTGCCAGCAGCCCCGACAGTAGGGTAGGGGAGCTGTTTTTT.

This clonotype is a singleton in its sample. The chain employs TRBV29-1 and TRBJ2-7; perhaps TRBD1 as D (5 bases). The CDR3 length is 12 residues. Germline V gives CDR1 SQVTM, CDR2 ANQGSEA. V lost 6 bases, J lost 7 bases, and 16 bases lay in between. The CDR3 loop is CSVAPRDSEQYF. The CDR3 coding sequence is TGCAGCGTCGCCCCCCGAGACAGTGAGCAGTACTTC.

This clonotype showed up many times. V gene TRBV12-3 or TRBV12-4 combines with J gene TRBJ2-1, with D possibly TRBD1 on 5 matching bases. This CDR3 has 13 residues. V dropped 8 bases and J dropped 6 bases, with 14 bases sitting between them. Here the CDR3 DNA reads TGTGCCAGCTCCTCGGGTAGGGGCAATGAGCAGTTCTTC. Amino acids: CASSSGRGNEQFF.

The genes are TRBV7-9 and TRBJ2-3; D possibly corresponds to TRBD1 (6 bases). The germline CDR1 and CDR2 sequences are SEHNR and FQNEAQ (reference sequence). The V end was cut by 4 bases, the J end by 6 bases, with 14 bases between. This CDR3 comprises 14 residues. CDR3 in DNA: TGTGCCAGCAGCTATCGGGACAAGGTCGATACGCAGTATTTT. This translates into CASSYRDKVDTQYF.

The chain recombines TRBV6-1 with TRBJ2-1; 8 bases align to TRBD2. With V trimmed by 6 bases and J by 7 bases, 20 bases remained unmatched. The CDR3 is made up of 18 amino acids. Germline loops: CDR1 MNHNS, CDR2 SASEGT. The DNA for the CDR3 is TGTGCCAGCAGCCGAGGGGGGATGGGACTAGTTTGGGAAAATGAGCAGTTCTTC. It is translated as CASSRGGMGLVWENEQFF.

This clonotype was detected many times. The CDR3 spells CASSRDPRRGETQYF. Written as DNA, the CDR3 is TGCGCCAGCAGCCGGGACCCAAGAAGGGGAGAGACCCAGTACTTC. The gene calls are TRBV5-1 and TRBJ2-5; D is perhaps TRBD1 or TRBD2 (5 bases each). Germline values: CDR1 SGHRS, CDR2 YFSETQ. The V and J ends lost 4 bases and 4 bases respectively, with 17 bases between them. The CDR3 totals 15 residues.

This clonotype has only a few counts. The rearrangement joins TRBV7-2 to TRBJ1-1; TRBD1 might be the D (6 bases). V lost 2 bases and J 1 base, leaving 14 bases between the germline ends. This CDR3 region has 16 residues. Germline CDR1 and CDR2: SGHTA and FQGNSA. DNA for the CDR3: TGTGCCAGCAGCTTATACCCAGGGGCTGGGAACACTGAAGCTTTCTTT. Its translation: CASSLYPGAGNTEAFF.

The chain joins TRBV29-1 to TRBJ1-2, with a possible D match to TRBD1 (5 bases). Germline-derived CDR1 and CDR2 are SQVTM and ANQGSEA. The CDR3 covers 14 residues. Between the trimmed V and J ends, which lost 0 bases and 3 bases, there was a span of 11 bases. CDR3: CSVEDEGLYYGYTF. The CDR3 DNA reads as TGCAGCGTTGAAGATGAGGGACTGTACTATGGCTACACCTTC. Full variable domain (rest looked up from reference TRBV29-1 and TRBJ1-2): SAVISQKPSRDICQRGTSLTIQCQVDSQVTMMFWYRQQPGQSLTLIATANQGSEATYESGFVIDKFPISRPNLTFSTLTVSNMSPEDSSIYLCSVEDEGLYYGYTFGSGTRLTVV.

This clonotype appeared a few times. The V and J genes are TRBV20-1 and TRBJ1-1; 7 bases agree with TRBD1. Trimming at V came to 7 bases and at J to 2 bases, leaving 10 bases not matched to a gene. Germline loops: CDR1 DFQATT, CDR2 SNEGSKA (reference sequence). The CDR3 extends over 14 amino acids. Here the CDR3 reads CSVSTGTANTEAFF. The CDR3 DNA reads TGCAGTGTCTCGACCGGGACAGCTAACACTGAAGCTTTCTTT.

The table lists this clonotype with a few counts. The chain links TRBV19 to TRBJ2-3, with 11 bases that match TRBD2. This CDR3 comprises 16 residues. CDR1 and CDR2 from the germline V gene are LNHDA and SQIVND (reference sequence). Trimming removed 9 bases from V and 0 bases from J; junction bases left unmatched: 8. The CDR3 reads CASGRTSGSSTDTQYF. The CDR3, as DNA: TGTGCCAGCGGTCGGACTAGCGGGTCTAGCACAGATACGCAGTATTTT.

The chain employs TRBV27 and TRBJ2-3, with D possibly being TRBD2 (6 bases). V was shortened by 8 bases and J by 2 bases, with 17 bases between the two germline ends. In germline, CDR1 is MNHEY, CDR2 SMNVEV (reference sequence). The CDR3 loop spans 15 amino acids. CDR3 sequence (DNA): TGTGCCAGCCCCACAGCGGAGGGAGCCACAGATACGCAGTATTTT. Amino acid sequence: CASPTAEGATDTQYF.

This clonotype has more than one count but fewer than ten. CDR3 protein: CASGINSGGAGETQYF. DNA of the CDR3: TGTGCCAGCGGCATAAATAGCGGAGGGGCCGGAGAGACCCAGTACTTC. The rearrangement uses TRBV7-9 and TRBJ2-5; tentatively, D is TRBD2 (6 bases). Trimming removed 8 bases at V and 4 bases at J, with 23 bases between. The germline V gene has CDR1 SEHNR and CDR2 FQNEAQ (reference sequence). This CDR3 region has 16 residues.

This rearrangement joins TRBV20-1 to TRBJ2-1; 7 positions match TRBD2. Germline V lookup: CDR1 DFQATT, CDR2 SNEGSKA (reference sequence). The V segment lost 1 base and the J segment 7 bases; nucleotides outside the gene matches: 10. The CDR3 is made up of 15 amino acids. The CDR3 here is CSARASGVPGNEQFF. DNA of the CDR3: TGCAGTGCTAGAGCTAGCGGAGTCCCGGGGAATGAGCAGTTCTTC.

As to this clonotype: An end of the junction does not agree with germline; a read error may underlie this. The chain recombines TRBV6-4 with TRBJ1-1; a weak D match, TRBD1 (5 bases). CDR3 length equals 18 residues. Germline CDR1 and CDR2: MRHNA and SNTAGT. CDR3 sequence (DNA): TGTGCCTGCAGTTTAACGGGGGAATGGGGCACTCGAGACACTGAAGCTTTCTTT. Translated, it gives CACSLTGEWGTRDTEAFF.

This clonotype was seen ten or more times. V gene TRBV7-2 combines with J gene TRBJ2-3; TRBD1 matches 7 bases. There are 12 residues in the CDR3. J lost 10 bases, V lost 5 bases, and 6 bases had no gene match. Germline V gives CDR1 SGHTA, CDR2 FQGNSA. This chain's CDR3 is CASSPDRESQYF. For the CDR3, the DNA is TGTGCCAGCAGCCCCGACAGGGAATCGCAGTATTTT.

This clonotype showed up just a few times. This sequence joins TRBV28 and TRBJ1-1; no reliable D call. The V and J ends lost 7 bases and 0 bases respectively, with 6 bases between them. The CDR3 is 12 amino acids. Germline CDR1 is MDHEN and CDR2 is SYDVKM. The chain's CDR3 is CASTTMNTEAFF. CDR3 bases: TGTGCCAGCACTACCATGAACACTGAAGCTTTCTTT. Supplemented by reference TRBV28 and TRBJ1-1, the full variable domain reads DVKVTQSSRYLVKRTGEKVFLECVQDMDHENMFWYRQDPGLGLRLIYFSYDVKMKEKGDIPEGYSVSREKKERFSLILESASTNQTSMYLCASTTMNTEAFFGQGTRLTVV.

V usage is TRBV7-9 and J usage is TRBJ1-1; 8 nucleotides match TRBD1. The CDR3 consists of 15 residues. V lost 3 bases, J lost 1 base, and 4 bases stayed unmatched. Germline loops: CDR1 SEHNR, CDR2 FQNEAQ (reference sequence). CDR3 in amino acids: CASSFGTGTNTEAFF. CDR3 nucleotide sequence: TGTGCCAGCAGCTTCGGGACAGGAACGAACACTGAAGCTTTCTTT.